The present entry profiles one T cell receptor beta chain with its context. This CDR3 comprises 11 residues. Deletions cut 4 bases from V and 2 bases from J, with 5 bases between. Germline CDR1 GTSNPN, CDR2 SVGIG (reference sequence). These data originate in a study of shared clonotypes between healthy human individuals. Measured with immunoSEQ multiplex PCR; TCRdb has only the in-frame clones, and not every one. The sample holds approximately 2,000,000 clones, 92% seen once. The chain joins TRBV30 to TRBJ1-2; no clear D. This sequence was found in a man younger than 35 in good health. Some clones in this sample may be carry-over from other donors' samples. Sequencing input: naive CD4+ T cells from PBMCs. The subset: CD45RA+ positively selected. The CDR3 coding sequence is TGTGCCTGGACGGCAAACTATGGCTACACCTTC. Protein: CAWTANYGYTF. The variable domain in full, with the rest retrieved from reference TRBV30 and TRBJ1-2, is SQTIHQWPATLVQPVGSPLSLECTVEGTSNPNLYWYRQAAGRGLQLLFYSVGIGQISSEVPQNLSASRPQDRQFILSSKKLLLSDSGFYLCAWTANYGYTFGSGTRLTVV.